This TCR beta chain originates from a study of graft-versus-host responses after intestinal transplantation. The study, taken as a whole, reports: GvH clone levels peaked in circulation, and this peak was associated with early post-transplant HvG declines. Individuals carrying graft-donor T cell macrochimerism showed high graft-versus-host to host-versus-graft clonal ratios in allografts. Some GvH clones appeared in ileal mucosa or blood before recipient bone marrow.

Remarks on this clone: The antigen remains unidentified.

V shed 6 bases and J shed 6 bases, with 14 bases lying between them. Germline loops: CDR1 MNHEY, CDR2 SMNVEV (reference sequence). This CDR3 comprises 13 residues. Using immunoSEQ multiplex PCR, the repertoire was profiled, and TCRdb retains in-frame clones only, with some absent. The table shows some 69,000 clones, with about nine tenths occurring only once. The TCR sequence derives from a human patient who received an intestinal transplant, so some T cells may come from the graft donor. The source material was bone marrow, sampled 734 days after intestinal transplantation. V gene TRBV27 combines with J gene TRBJ1-2; D not certain. The CDR3 nucleotides are TGTGCCAGCAGACGTGGGCCGCCCAATGGCTACACCTTC. Its translation is CASRRGPPNGYTF.